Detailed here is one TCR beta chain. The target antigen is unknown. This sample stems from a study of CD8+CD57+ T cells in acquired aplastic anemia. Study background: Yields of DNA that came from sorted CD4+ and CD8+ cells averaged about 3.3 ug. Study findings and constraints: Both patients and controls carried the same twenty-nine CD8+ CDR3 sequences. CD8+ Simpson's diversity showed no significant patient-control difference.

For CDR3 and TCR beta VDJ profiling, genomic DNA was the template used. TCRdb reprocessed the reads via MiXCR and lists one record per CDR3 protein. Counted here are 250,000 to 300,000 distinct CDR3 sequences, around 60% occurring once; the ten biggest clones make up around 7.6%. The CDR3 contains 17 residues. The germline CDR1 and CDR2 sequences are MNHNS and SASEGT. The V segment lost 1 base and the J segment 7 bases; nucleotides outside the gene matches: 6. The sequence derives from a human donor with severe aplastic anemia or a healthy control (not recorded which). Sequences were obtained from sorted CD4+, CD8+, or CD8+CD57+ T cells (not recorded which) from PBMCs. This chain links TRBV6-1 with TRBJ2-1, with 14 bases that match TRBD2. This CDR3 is CASSEDGTSGSRNEQFF. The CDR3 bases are TGTGCCAGCAGTGAAGATGGGACTAGCGGGAGTCGGAATGAGCAGTTCTTC.